The next 10 T cell receptor beta chains were all read from a single sample in a study of tissue T cells after allogeneic stem cell transplantation. TCRdb keeps only in-frame clones here, not all; method: immunoSEQ multiplex PCR. This sample has tens of thousands of clones, with 73% found just once. The sequenced material came from sorted cells pooled from one or two spleens. The receptors come from a pool of C57BL/6 mice in good health.

This clone qualifies as medium-sized. All gene names here are mouse names. The CDR3 extends 1 residue past the end of the read, so its final part is completed from the germline J gene. The chain couples TRBV31 to TRBJ2-2; no clear D gene. Germline CDR1 GKSSPN, CDR2 SITVG. Trimming left V 3 bases short and J 0 bases short, with 8 bases between. The CDR3 consists of 14 residues. The CDR3 protein is CAWSADANTGQLYF. CDR3 DNA, as far as it was read: TGTGCCTGGAGCGCCGACGCAAACACCGGGCAGCTCTAC. Full variable domain (rest looked up from reference TRBV31 and TRBJ2-2): AQTIHQWPVAEIKAVGSPLSLGCTIKGKSSPNLYWYWQATGGTLQQLFYSITVGQVESVVQLNLSASRPKDDQFILSTEKLLLSHSGFYLCAWSADANTGQLYFGEGSKLTVL.

As for this clone: Any gene name here is a mouse gene name. The read is 1 residue too short to cover the CDR3 end, so that end is filled in from the germline J gene. The V and J genes are TRBV19 and TRBJ1-1; 8 nucleotides line up with TRBD1. The CDR3 runs 14 residues. The J segment lost 0 bases and the V segment lost 4 bases, leaving 2 bases of the junction unmatched. From germline, CDR1 is FNHDT and CDR2 SITEND (reference sequence). The chain's CDR3 is CASSLQGANTEVFF. CDR3 bases read: TGTGCCAGCAGTCTACAGGGGGCAAACACAGAAGTCTTC.

Turning to this clone: Gene names follow the mouse nomenclature. The CDR3 protein is CASSYTYEQYF. CDR3 DNA, as far as it was read: TGTGCCAGCAGCTATACTTATGAACAGTAC. The rearrangement links TRBV4 to TRBJ2-7, with D unclear. Read coverage stops 1 residue before the CDR3 terminus; the germline J gene supplies the remainder. This CDR3 spans 11 amino acids. Germline CDR1 reads LGHDT; CDR2 reads YNNKQL (reference sequence). The V end was cut by 3 bases, the J end by 4 bases, with 4 bases between.

Of note for this clone: The gene symbols are mouse symbols. The CDR3 end falls 1 residue outside the read, so it is completed with the germline J gene. This chain uses TRBV19 with TRBJ1-1; TRBD1 might be the D (5 bases). Germline V gene data show CDR1 as FNHDT and CDR2 as SITEND (reference sequence). The ends were cut back, 6 bases at V and 4 bases at J, with 7 bases in the middle. This CDR3 contains 11 residues. The CDR3 bases that were read are TGTGCCAGCACCGGGGGCACAGAAGTCTTC. The encoded protein is CASTGGTEVF. The whole CDR3 region reads CASTGGTEVFF.

This clone was seen only a few times. The germline and genes are mouse ones. The read ends 1 residue early relative to the CDR3; the germline J gene fills the gap. V usage is TRBV4 and J usage is TRBJ1-4; D is perhaps TRBD1 (6 bases). V gave up 3 bases and J gave up 0 bases, with 11 bases separating them. The CDR3 has 16 residues. Looked up from germline, CDR1 is LGHDT and CDR2 is YNNKQL (reference sequence). The chain's CDR3 is CASSYPGTISNERLFF. Incomplete CDR3 DNA: TGTGCCAGCAGCTACCCCGGGACAATTTCCAACGAAAGATTATTT. Supplemented by reference TRBV4 and TRBJ1-4, the full variable domain reads ETAVFQTPNYHVTQVGNEVSFNCKQTLGHDTMYWYKQDSKKLLKIMFSYNNKQLIVNETVPRRFSPQSSDKAHLNLRIKSVEPEDSAVYLCASSYPGTISNERLFFGHGTKLSVL.

Remarks on this clone: The gene names given are mouse names. The part of the CDR3 DNA that was read is TGTGCCAGCAGCCCACTGGGGGGGTATGCTGAGCAGTTC. It specifies CASSPLGGYAEQF. The whole CDR3 protein reads CASSPLGGYAEQFF. The chain joins TRBV5 to TRBJ2-1, with TRBD2 matching 10 bases. The CDR3 end lies 1 residue beyond the end of the read and is filled in from the germline J gene. The length of the CDR3 is 14 residues. Germline V lookup: CDR1 LGHNA, CDR2 YNLKQL (reference sequence). J was trimmed by 4 bases and V by 4 bases; bases with no gene match: 1.

Remarks on this clone: Gene and germline names: mouse. The CDR3 is cut off 1 residue early in the read; its end comes from the germline J gene. Other DNA sequences in the sample encode the same CDR3. The chain is built from TRBV16 and TRBJ2-5; no firm D call. V lost 1 base to trimming and J lost 0 bases, with 5 bases between them. CDR1 SGHSA and CDR2 FRNQAP come from the germline V gene. The CDR3 has 14 amino acids. CDR3 residues: CASSLAGNQDTQYF. The DNA read from the CDR3 is TGTGCAAGCAGCTTAGCGGGTAACCAAGACACCCAGTAC.

Only a few counts were recorded for this clone. Gene names are the mouse ones. Read sequence stops 1 residue before the CDR3 end, and the germline J gene provides the missing end. The rearrangement uses TRBV31 and TRBJ1-3; D uncertain. Trimming left V 1 base short and J 0 bases short, with 7 bases between. Germline V gives CDR1 GKSSPN, CDR2 SITVG. The CDR3 spans 14 residues. This CDR3 is CAWSPGGSGNTLYF. The CDR3 bases that were read are TGTGCCTGGAGTCCCGGAGGTTCTGGAAATACGCTCTAT.

A word on this clone: Any gene name here is a mouse gene name. The CDR3 end is not reached by the read, which stops 1 residue before it; the germline J gene fills it in. This chain joins TRBV16 and TRBJ1-1; no definite D call. CDR3 length: 13 residues. The germline CDR1 and CDR2 sequences are SGHSA and FRNQAP. The V and J ends lost 4 bases and 0 bases respectively, with 6 bases between them. Here the CDR3 reads CASSSGTNTEVFF. The CDR3 DNA, read in part, is TGTGCAAGCAGCTCCGGGACAAACACAGAAGTCTTC.

Of note for this clone: Mouse gene names and germline throughout. The read gets to within 1 residue of the CDR3 end, and the germline J gene fills in the rest. This same CDR3 is encoded by further DNA sequences in the sample. The chain carries TRBV20 and TRBJ1-1; no firm D call. CDR1 is GFQATS, CDR2 STVNSAI, per germline. Between the trimmed V and J ends, which lost 0 bases and 1 base, there was a span of 3 bases. CDR3 length equals 12 residues. The CDR3 DNA, read in part, is TGTGGTGCTAGGGACAGAAACACAGAAGTCTTC. It is translated as CGARDRNTEVF. The entire CDR3 sequence reads CGARDRNTEVFF.